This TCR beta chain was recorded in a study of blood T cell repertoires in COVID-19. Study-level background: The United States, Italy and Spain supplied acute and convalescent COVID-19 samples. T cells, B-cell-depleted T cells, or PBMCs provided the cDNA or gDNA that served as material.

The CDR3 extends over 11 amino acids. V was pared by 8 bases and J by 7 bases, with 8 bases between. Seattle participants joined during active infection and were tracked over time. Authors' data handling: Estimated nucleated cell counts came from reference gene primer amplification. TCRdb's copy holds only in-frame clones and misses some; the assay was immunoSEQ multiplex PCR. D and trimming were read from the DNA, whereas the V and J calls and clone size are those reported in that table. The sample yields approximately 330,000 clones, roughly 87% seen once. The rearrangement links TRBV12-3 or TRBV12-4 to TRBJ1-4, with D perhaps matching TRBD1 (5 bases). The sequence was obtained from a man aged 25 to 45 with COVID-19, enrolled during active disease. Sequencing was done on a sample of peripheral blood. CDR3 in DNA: TGTGCCAGCCGGGGGGGTGAAAAACTGTTTTTT. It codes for CASRGGEKLFF.